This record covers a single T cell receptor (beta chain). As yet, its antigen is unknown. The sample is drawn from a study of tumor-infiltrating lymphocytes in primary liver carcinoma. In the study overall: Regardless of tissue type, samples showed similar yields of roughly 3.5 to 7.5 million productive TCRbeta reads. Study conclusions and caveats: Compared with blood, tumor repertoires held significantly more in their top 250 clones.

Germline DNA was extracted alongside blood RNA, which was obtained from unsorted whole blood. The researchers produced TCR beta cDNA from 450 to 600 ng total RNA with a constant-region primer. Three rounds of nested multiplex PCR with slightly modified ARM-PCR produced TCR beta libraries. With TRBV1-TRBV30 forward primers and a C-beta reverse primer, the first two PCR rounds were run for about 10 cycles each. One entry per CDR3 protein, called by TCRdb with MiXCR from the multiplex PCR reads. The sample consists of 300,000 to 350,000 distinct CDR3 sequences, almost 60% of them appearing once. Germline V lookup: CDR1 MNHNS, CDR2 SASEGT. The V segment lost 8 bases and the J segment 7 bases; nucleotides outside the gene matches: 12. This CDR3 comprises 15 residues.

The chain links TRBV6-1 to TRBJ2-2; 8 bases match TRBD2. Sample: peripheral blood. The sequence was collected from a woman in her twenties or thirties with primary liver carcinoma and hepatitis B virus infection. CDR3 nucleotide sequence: TGTGCCAGCGAGCGGGGGCCAGGGAAAGACGGGGAGCTGTTTTTT. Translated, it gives CASERGPGKDGELFF.